Only a few counts were recorded for the clone carrying this TCR beta chain. The entry originates in a study of OX40 agonist ivuxolimab in advanced cancers. About the research overall: People in dose escalation had one of these cancers: hepatocellular carcinoma, melanoma, renal cell or head and neck cancer.

The CDR3 has 12 amino acids. Germline assignment: CDR1 SEHNR and CDR2 FQNEAQ (reference sequence). The germline V and J ends were trimmed by 1 base and 5 bases, with 5 bases remaining between them. Clones were read by immunoSEQ multiplex PCR, and TCRdb kept only the in-frame ones, dropping some. The sample includes 74,000 or so clones, around 86% of them seen just once. Sequencing used CD4+ or CD8+ T cells sorted from blood, obtained in a trial of the OX40 agonist ivuxolimab. This clonotype was obtained from an adult with an advanced solid tumor such as melanoma, head and neck, liver or kidney cancer. The chain uses TRBV7-9 and TRBJ2-5; D unresolved. The CDR3 DNA is TGTGCCAGCAGCTTAGATTGGGAGACCCAGTACTTC. This sequence encodes CASSLDWETQYF.